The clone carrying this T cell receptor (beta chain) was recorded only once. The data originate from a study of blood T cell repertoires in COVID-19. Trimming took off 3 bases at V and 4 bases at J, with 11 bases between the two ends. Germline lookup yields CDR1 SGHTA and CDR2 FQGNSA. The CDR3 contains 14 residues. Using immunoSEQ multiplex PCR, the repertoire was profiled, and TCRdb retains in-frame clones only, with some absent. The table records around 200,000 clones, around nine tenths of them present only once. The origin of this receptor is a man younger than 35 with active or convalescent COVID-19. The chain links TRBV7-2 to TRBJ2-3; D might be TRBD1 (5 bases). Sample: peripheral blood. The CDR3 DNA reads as TGTGCCAGCAGCTTGAGTGGGGCGGCAGATACGCAGTATTTT. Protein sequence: CASSLSGAADTQYF.